This T cell receptor (beta chain) was obtained from a study of T cells after yellow fever vaccination. A single record per CDR3 protein comes from TCRdb applying MiXCR to the 5' RACE reads. The sample includes 65,000 to 90,000 distinct CDR3 sequences, roughly 15% seen only once; the top ten take approximately 23%. This clonotype has more than one count but fewer than ten. Study-wide results and limits: FACS-sorted repertoires could contain abundant clonotypes contaminating from the bulk population.

This clonotype originated in a man between 18 and 35 years old who received the YFV17D yellow fever vaccine. The specimen comprised CD8+ T cells not binding an NS4B(214-222) dextramer, sorted from PBMCs, sampled approximately 22 days after the first yellow fever vaccination.

The CDR3 is CASSRNSAGLDYNEQFF. The CDR3 DNA follows: TGTGCCAGCAGCCGGAATTCGGCGGGACTAGACTACAATGAGCAGTTCTTC. This chain joins TRBV5-6 and TRBJ2-1; 8 bases line up with TRBD2. The CDR3 spans 17 residues. Per the germline V gene, CDR1 is SGHDT and CDR2 is YYEEEE. V gave up 4 bases and J gave up 3 bases; unmatched junction bases: 12.